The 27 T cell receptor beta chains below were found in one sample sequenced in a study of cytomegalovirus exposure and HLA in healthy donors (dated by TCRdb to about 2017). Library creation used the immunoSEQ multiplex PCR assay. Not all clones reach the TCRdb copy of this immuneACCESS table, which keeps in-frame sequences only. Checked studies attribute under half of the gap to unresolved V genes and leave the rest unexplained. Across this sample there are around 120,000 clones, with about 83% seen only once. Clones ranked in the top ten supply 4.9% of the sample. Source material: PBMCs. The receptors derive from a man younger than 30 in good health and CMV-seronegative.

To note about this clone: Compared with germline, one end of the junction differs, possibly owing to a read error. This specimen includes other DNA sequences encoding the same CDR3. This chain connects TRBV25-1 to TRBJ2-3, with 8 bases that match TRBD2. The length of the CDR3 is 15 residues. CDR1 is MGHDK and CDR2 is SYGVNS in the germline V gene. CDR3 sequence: CASSGGGRGTDTQYF. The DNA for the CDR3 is TGCGCCAGCAGTGGCGGGGGGCGCGGCACAGATACGCAGTATTTT.

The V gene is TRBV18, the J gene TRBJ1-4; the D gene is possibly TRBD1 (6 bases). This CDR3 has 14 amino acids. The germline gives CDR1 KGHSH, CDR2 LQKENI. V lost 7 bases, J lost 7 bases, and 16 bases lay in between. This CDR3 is CASFTSDRSEKLFF. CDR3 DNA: TGTGCCAGCTTCACCTCTGACAGGAGTGAAAAACTGTTTTTT.

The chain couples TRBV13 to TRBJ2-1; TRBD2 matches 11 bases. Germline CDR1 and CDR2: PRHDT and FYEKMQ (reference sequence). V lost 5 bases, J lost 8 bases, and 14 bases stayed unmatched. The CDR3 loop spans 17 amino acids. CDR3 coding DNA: TGTGCCAGCAGCAAACGACTAGCGGGGCCAGGGGGGGATGAGCAGTTCTTC. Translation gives CASSKRLAGPGGDEQFF. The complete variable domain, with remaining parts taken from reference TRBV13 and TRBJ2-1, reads AAGVIQSPRHLIKEKRETATLKCYPIPRHDTVYWYQQGPGQDPQFLISFYEKMQSDKGSIPDRFSAQQFSDYHSELNMSSLELGDSALYFCASSKRLAGPGGDEQFFGPGTRLTVL.

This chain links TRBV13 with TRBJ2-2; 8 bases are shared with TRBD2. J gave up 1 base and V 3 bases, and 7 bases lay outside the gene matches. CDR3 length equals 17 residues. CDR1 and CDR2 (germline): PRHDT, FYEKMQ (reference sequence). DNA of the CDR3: TGTGCCAGCAGCTTGATCACGGGAGGGGGGAACACCGGGGAGCTGTTTTTT. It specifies CASSLITGGGNTGELFF.

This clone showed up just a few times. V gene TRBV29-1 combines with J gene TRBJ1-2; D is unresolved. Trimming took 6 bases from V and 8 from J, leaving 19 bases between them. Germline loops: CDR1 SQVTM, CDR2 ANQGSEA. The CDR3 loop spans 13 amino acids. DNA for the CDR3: TGCAGCGTCCCTATGGGAGGACCCCGGGGCTACACCTTC. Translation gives CSVPMGGPRGYTF.

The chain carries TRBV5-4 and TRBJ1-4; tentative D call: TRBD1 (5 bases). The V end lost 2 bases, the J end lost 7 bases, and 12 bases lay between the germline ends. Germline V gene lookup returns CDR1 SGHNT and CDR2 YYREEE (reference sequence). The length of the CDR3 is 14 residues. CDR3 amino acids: CASSFREGSEKLFF. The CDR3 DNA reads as TGTGCCAGCAGCTTTCGGGAGGGGAGTGAAAAACTGTTTTTT. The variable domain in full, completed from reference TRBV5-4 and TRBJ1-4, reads ETGVTQSPTHLIKTRGQQVTLRCSSQSGHNTVSWYQQALGQGPQFIFQYYREEENGRGNFPPRFSGLQFPNYSSELNVNALELDDSALYLCASSFREGSEKLFFGSGTQLSVL.

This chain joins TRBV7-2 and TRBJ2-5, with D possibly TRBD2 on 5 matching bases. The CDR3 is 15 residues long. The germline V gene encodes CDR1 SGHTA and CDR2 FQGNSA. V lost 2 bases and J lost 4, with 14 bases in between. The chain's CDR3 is CASSLPSGLAETQYF. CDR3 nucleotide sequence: TGTGCCAGCAGCTTACCTTCGGGGTTGGCAGAGACCCAGTACTTC.

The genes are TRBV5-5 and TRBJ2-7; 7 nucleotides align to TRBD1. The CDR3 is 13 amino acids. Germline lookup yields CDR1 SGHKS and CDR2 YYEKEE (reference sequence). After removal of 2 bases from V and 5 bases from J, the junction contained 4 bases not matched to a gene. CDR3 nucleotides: TGTGCCAGCAGCTTAACAGGGGTCCACGAGCAGTACTTC. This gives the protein CASSLTGVHEQYF.

CDR3 nucleotides: TGTGCCAGCAGCCGCACTCCGCCCGGGACTAGCGGGAGGCGGTACGAGCAGTACTTC. Translated, it gives CASSRTPPGTSGRRYEQYF. The J gene is TRBJ2-7, the V gene TRBV14; 15 nucleotides match TRBD2. This CDR3 comprises 19 residues. From germline, CDR1 is SGHDN and CDR2 FVKESK. The junction had 14 bases not matched to a gene; V was cut back by 4 bases and J by 4 bases.

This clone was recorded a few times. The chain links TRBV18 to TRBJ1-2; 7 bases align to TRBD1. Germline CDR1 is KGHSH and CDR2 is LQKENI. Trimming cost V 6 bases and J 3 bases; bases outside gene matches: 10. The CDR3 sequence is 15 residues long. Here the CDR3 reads CASSNPGGMDYGYTF. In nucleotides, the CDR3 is TGTGCCAGCTCTAACCCAGGGGGAATGGACTATGGCTACACCTTC.

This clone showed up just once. The DNA for the CDR3 is TGTGCCAGCTCACCCTTGACAGATGTCCTCTCTGGAAACACCATATATTTT. Encoded protein: CASSPLTDVLSGNTIYF. This rearrangement joins TRBV18 to TRBJ1-3; possibly TRBD1 for D (5 bases). The CDR3 length is 17 residues. The V end lost 3 bases, the J end lost 0 bases, and 15 bases lay between the germline ends. Per the germline V gene, CDR1 is KGHSH and CDR2 is LQKENI.

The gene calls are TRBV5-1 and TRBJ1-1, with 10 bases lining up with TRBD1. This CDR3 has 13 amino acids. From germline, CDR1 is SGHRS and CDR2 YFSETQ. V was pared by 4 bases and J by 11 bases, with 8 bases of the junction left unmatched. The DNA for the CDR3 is TGCGCCAGCAGCCGGGAGGGACAGGGGATGGCTTTCTTT. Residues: CASSREGQGMAFF. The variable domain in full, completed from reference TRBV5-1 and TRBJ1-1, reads KAGVTQTPRYLIKTRGQQVTLSCSPISGHRSVSWYQQTPGQGLQFLFEYFSETQRNKGNFPGRFSGRQFSNSRSEMNVSTLELGDSALYLCASSREGQGMAFFGQGTRLTVV.

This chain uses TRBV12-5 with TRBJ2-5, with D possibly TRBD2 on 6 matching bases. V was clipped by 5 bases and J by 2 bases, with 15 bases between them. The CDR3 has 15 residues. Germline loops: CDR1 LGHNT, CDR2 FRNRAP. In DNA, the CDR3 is TGTGCTAGTGGTCCCGGACTATCATATCAAGAGACCCAGTACTTC. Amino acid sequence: CASGPGLSYQETQYF.

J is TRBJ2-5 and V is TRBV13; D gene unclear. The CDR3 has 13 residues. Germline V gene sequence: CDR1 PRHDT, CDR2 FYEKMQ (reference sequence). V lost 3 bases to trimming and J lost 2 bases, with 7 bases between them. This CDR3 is CASSLALQETQYF. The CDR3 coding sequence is TGTGCCAGCAGCTTGGCCCTGCAAGAGACCCAGTACTTC.

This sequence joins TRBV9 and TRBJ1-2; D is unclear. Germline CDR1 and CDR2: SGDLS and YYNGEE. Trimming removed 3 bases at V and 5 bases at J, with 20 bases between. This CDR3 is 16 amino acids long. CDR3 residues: CASSAGGDNFRYGYTF. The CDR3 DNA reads TGTGCCAGCAGCGCCGGAGGTGACAATTTTAGATATGGCTACACCTTC.

In DNA form, the CDR3 reads TGCAGCGCGGAAGTTTCAGGGCCTACTAACTATGGCTACACCTTC. It is translated as CSAEVSGPTNYGYTF. The V and J genes are TRBV29-1 and TRBJ1-2; D possibly corresponds to TRBD1 (5 bases). The V and J ends lost 7 bases and 0 bases respectively, with 18 bases between them. The CDR3 is 15 residues long. From germline, CDR1 is SQVTM and CDR2 ANQGSEA.

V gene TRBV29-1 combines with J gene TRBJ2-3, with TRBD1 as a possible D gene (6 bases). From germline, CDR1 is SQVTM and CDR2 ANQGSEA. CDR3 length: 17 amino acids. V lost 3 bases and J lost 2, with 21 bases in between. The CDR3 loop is CSVDGLYREGDTDTQYF. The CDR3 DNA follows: TGCAGCGTTGATGGGTTGTACAGGGAAGGGGACACAGATACGCAGTATTTT.

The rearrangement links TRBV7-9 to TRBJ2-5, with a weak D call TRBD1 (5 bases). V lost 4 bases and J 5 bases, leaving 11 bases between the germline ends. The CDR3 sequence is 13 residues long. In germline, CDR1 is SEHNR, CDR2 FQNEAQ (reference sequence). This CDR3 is CASSSAGSETQYF. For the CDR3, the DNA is TGTGCCAGCAGCTCCGCAGGGTCTGAGACCCAGTACTTC.

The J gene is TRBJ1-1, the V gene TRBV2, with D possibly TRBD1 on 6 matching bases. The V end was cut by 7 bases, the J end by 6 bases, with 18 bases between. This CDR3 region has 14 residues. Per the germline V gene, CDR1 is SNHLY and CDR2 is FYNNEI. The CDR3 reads CASTPPGGGPEAFF. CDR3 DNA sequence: TGTGCCAGCACCCCCCCGGGGGGCGGCCCTGAAGCTTTCTTT. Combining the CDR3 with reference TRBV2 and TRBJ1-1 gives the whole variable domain EPEVTQTPSHQVTQMGQEVILRCVPISNHLYFYWYRQILGQKVEFLVSFYNNEISEKSEIFDDQFSVERPDGSNFTLKIRSTKLEDSAMYFCASTPPGGGPEAFFGQGTRLTVV.

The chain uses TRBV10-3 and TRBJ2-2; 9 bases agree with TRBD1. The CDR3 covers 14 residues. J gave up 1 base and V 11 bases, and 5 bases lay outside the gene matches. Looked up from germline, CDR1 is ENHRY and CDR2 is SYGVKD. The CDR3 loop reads CAVGTGRNTGELFF. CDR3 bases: TGTGCCGTAGGGACAGGGAGGAACACCGGGGAGCTGTTTTTT.

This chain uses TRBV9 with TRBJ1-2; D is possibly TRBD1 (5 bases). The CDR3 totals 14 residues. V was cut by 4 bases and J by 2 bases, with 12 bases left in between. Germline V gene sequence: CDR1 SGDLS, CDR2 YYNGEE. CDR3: CASSPRQLNYGYTF. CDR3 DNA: TGTGCCAGCAGCCCGAGACAGTTGAACTATGGCTACACCTTC.

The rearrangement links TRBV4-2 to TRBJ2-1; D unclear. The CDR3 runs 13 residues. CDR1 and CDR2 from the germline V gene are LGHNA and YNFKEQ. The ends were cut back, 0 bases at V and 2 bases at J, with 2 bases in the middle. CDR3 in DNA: TGTGCCAGCAGCCAAGATACCTACAATGAGCAGTTCTTC. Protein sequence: CASSQDTYNEQFF.

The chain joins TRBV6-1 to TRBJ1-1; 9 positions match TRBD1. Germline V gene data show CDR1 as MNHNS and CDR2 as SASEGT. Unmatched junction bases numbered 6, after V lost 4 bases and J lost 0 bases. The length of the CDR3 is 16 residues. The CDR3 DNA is TGTGCCAGCAGTGCCCTGGGGACAGGGATGAACACTGAAGCTTTCTTT. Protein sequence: CASSALGTGMNTEAFF.

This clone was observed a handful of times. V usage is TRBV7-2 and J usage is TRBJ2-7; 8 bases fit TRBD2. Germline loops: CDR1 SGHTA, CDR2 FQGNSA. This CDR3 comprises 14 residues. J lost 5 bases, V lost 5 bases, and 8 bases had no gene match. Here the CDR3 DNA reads TGTGCCAGCAGCCTCCCGGGACTAGACAACGAGCAGTACTTC. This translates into CASSLPGLDNEQYF.

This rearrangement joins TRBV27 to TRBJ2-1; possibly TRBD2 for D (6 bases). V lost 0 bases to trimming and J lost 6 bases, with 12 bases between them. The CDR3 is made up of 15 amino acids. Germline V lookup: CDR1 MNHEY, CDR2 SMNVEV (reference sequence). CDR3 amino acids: CASSLSRGYGNEQFF. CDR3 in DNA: TGTGCCAGCAGTTTATCACGGGGGTACGGCAATGAGCAGTTCTTC.

The CDR3 DNA reads TGTGCCAGCAGTAGCCACGACAGCACCTACGAGCAGTACTTC. It specifies CASSSHDSTYEQYF. The genes are TRBV6-5 and TRBJ2-7; possibly TRBD1 for D (5 bases). CDR3 length: 14 amino acids. Trimming shortened V by 5 bases and J by 2 bases, and 13 bases separated the two germline ends. Germline values: CDR1 MNHEY, CDR2 SVGAGI.

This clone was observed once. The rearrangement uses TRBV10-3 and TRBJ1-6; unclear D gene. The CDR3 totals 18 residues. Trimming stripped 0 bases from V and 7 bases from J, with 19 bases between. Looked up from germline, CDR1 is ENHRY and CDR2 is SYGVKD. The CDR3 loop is CAISESNNVRSTNSPLHF. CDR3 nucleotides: TGTGCCATCAGTGAGTCGAATAACGTACGGTCAACGAATTCACCCCTCCACTTT.